This record concerns one TCR beta chain sequence. In germline, CDR1 is MNHEY, CDR2 SMNVEV (reference sequence). The CDR3 sequence is 12 residues long. V shed 9 bases and J shed 5 bases, with 13 bases lying between them. The sample originates from a study of early T cells in non-severe SARS-CoV-2 infection. TCRdb reprocessed the 5' RACE reads via MiXCR and lists one record per CDR3 protein. Among 70,000 to 90,000 distinct CDR3 sequences listed, 15% to 18% were seen once. The sequence was obtained from an adult who was a healthcare worker with PCR-confirmed SARS-CoV-2 infection or an uninfected control (not recorded which). The V call is TRBV27, the J call TRBJ1-1; D perhaps matches TRBD1 (5 bases). The source material was whole blood. This CDR3 reads CASLGVGTEAFF. CDR3 DNA sequence: TGTGCCAGTCTAGGGGTGGGAACTGAAGCTTTCTTT.